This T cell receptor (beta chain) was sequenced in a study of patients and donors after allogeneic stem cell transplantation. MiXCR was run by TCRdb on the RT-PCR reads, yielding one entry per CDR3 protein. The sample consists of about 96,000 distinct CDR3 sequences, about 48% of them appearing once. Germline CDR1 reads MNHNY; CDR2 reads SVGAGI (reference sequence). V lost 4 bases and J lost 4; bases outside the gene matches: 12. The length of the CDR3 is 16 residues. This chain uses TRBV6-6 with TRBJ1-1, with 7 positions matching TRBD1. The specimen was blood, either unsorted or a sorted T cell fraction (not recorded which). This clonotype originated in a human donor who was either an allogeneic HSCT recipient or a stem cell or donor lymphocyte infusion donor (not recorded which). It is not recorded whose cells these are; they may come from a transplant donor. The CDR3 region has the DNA TGTGCCAGCAGTTTTCCCCCCAGGGACAGCATCACTGAAGCTTTCTTT. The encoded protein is CASSFPPRDSITEAFF.